This passage covers 2 T cell receptor beta chains from one sample sequenced in a study of regulatory T cells in long-lasting Graves disease. Time point defined: newly diagnosed GD, antithyroid drugs for less than 3 months. PBMC RNA was the source of the TCR library. Combining iRepertoire HTBI primers with Arm-PCR of CDR3 regions, the authors built TCR beta libraries. Each CDR3 protein is one row after TCRdb ran MiXCR on the multiplex PCR reads. The sample carries about 320,000 distinct CDR3 sequences, 15% to 20% recorded once. Sample: peripheral blood mononuclear cells (PBMCs), taken at new diagnosis, from a patient treated with antithyroid drugs. The receptors here all came from a female donor with Graves disease.

This clonotype was counted a few times. The J gene is TRBJ1-3, the V gene TRBV19; D unclear. V gave up 3 bases and J gave up 2 bases, with 8 bases separating them. Germline V lookup: CDR1 LNHDA, CDR2 SQIVND (reference sequence). The CDR3 spans 14 residues. Here the CDR3 reads CASSIRTPGNTIYF. DNA for the CDR3: TGTGCCAGTAGTATCCGGACCCCTGGAAACACCATATATTTT.

As concerns this clonotype: With a much larger clone just one base away, this may be a read error. The rearrangement uses TRBV7-9 and TRBJ2-7; weak D call: TRBD1 (5 bases). Germline loops: CDR1 SEHNR, CDR2 FQNEAQ (reference sequence). This CDR3 contains 14 residues. Trimming took off 5 bases at V and 5 bases at J, with 16 bases between the two ends. The CDR3 bases are TGTGCCAGCAGCATAGGGGCTTTCGCCCACGAGCAGTACTTC. This sequence encodes CASSIGAFAHEQYF.